This TCR beta chain was identified in a study of T-cell memory formation after mild COVID-19. A few counts support this clonotype. 5'RACE primed at constant segments yielded TCR alpha and TCR beta cDNA libraries bearing sample barcodes and UMIs. MiXCR, applied by TCRdb to the 5' RACE reads, yields one record per CDR3 protein. The sample yields over 70,000 distinct CDR3 sequences, about 16% seen once. Material: PBMCs or a T cell subset sorted from them (not recorded which). The sequence came from a man aged 18 to 30 who had mild COVID-19 (a few samples of this study predate the infection). Cell type and time point are not known.

Here the CDR3 reads CASSFRAYGEQFF. CDR3 DNA: TGTGCCAGCAGTTTCAGGGCGTACGGTGAGCAGTTCTTC. This chain links TRBV27 with TRBJ2-1; D might be TRBD1 (5 bases). Germline CDR1 is MNHEY and CDR2 is SMNVEV (reference sequence). V was shortened by 3 bases and J by 9 bases, with 12 bases between the two germline ends. The length of the CDR3 is 13 residues.